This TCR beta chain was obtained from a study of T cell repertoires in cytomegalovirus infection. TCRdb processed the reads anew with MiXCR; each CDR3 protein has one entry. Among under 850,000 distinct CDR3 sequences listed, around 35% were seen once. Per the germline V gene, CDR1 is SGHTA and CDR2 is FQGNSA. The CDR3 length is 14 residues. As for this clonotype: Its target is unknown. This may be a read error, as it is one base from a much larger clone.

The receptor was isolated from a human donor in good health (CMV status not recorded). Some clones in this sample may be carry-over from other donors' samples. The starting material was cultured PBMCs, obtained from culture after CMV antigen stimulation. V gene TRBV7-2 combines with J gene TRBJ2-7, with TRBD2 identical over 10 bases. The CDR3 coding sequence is TGTGCCAGCTGCTTTACTAGCGGGGACTACGAGCAGTACTTC. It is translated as CASCFTSGDYEQYF.